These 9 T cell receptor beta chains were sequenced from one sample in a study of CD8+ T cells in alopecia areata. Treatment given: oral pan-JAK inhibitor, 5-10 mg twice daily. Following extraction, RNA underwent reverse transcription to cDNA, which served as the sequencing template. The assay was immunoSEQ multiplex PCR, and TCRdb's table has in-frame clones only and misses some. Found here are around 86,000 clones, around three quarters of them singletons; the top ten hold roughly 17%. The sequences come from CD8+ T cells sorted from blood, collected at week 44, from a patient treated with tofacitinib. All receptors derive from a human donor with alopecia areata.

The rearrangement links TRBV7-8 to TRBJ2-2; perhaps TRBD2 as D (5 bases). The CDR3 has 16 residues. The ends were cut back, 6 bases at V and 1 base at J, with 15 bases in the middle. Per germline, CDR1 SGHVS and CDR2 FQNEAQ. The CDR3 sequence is CASRKDNRGNTGELFF. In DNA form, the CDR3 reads TGTGCCAGCAGGAAAGATAATCGGGGGAACACCGGGGAGCTGTTTTTT.

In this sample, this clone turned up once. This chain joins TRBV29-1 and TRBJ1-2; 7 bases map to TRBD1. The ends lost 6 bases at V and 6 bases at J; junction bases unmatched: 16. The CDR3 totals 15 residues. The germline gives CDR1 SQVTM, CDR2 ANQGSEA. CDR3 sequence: CSVPLPTGRGNGYTF. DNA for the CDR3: TGCAGCGTGCCCCTCCCGACAGGGAGGGGAAATGGCTACACCTTC. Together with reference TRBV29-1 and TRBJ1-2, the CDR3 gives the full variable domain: SAVISQKPSRDICQRGTSLTIQCQVDSQVTMMFWYRQQPGQSLTLIATANQGSEATYESGFVIDKFPISRPNLTFSTLTVSNMSPEDSSIYLCSVPLPTGRGNGYTFGSGTRLTVV.

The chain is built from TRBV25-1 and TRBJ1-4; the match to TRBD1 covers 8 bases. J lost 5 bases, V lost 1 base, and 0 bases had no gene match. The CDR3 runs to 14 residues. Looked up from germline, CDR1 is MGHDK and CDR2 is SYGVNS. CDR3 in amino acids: CASSEWTGNEKLFF. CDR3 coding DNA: TGTGCCAGCAGTGAATGGACAGGGAATGAAAAACTGTTTTTT.

For the CDR3, the DNA is TGTGCCAGCAGTTATCCAGGGGCCGGGGAGCTGTTTTTT. The encoded protein is CASSYPGAGELFF. This chain connects TRBV6-5 to TRBJ2-2, with D maybe TRBD1 (6 bases). V lost 3 bases to trimming and J lost 6 bases, with 8 bases between them. The germline gives CDR1 MNHEY, CDR2 SVGAGI. CDR3 length: 13 residues.

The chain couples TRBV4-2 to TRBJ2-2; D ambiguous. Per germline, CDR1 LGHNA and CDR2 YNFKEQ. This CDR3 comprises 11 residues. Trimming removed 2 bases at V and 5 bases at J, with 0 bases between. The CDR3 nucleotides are TGTGCCAGCAGCCAAACCGGGGAGCTGTTTTTT. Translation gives CASSQTGELFF.

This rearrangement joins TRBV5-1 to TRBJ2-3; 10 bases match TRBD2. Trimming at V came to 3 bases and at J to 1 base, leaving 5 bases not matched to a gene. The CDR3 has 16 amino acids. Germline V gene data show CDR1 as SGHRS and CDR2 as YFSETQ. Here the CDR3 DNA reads TGCGCCAGCAGCTCAGCGGGGGGGTCCGGCACAGATACGCAGTATTTT. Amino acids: CASSSAGGSGTDTQYF.

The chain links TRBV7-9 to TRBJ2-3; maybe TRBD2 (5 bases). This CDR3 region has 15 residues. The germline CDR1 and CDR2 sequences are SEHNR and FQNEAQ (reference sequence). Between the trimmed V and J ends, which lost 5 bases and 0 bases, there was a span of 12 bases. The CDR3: CASSRTGRSTDTQYF. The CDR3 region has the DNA TGTGCCAGCAGCCGCACGGGGAGAAGCACAGATACGCAGTATTTT.

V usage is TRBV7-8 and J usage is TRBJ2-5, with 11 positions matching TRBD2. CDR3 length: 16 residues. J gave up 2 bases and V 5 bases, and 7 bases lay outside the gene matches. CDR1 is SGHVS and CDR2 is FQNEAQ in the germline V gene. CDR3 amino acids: CASSPTLAGVQETQYF. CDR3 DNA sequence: TGTGCCAGCAGCCCGACACTAGCGGGGGTGCAAGAGACCCAGTACTTC.

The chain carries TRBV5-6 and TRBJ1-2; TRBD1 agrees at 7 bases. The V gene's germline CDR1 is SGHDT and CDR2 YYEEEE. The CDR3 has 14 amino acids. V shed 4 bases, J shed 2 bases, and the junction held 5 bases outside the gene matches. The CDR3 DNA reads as TGTGCCAGCAGCCCACAGGGGCAAAACTATGGCTACACCTTC. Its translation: CASSPQGQNYGYTF.